This TCR beta chain comes out of a study of Ad26.COV2.S vaccination and SARS-CoV-2 variants. General study points: Reportedly, after vaccination the spike-specific CD8+ and CD4+ T cell responses displayed substantial breadth. People given the vaccine had a wider spike-specific TCR breadth than placebo recipients did.

Sample treatment: some 20 received Ad26.COV2.S at low or high dose, single or two shots; about 5 received placebo; per-sample allocation not given. Specimen acquisition occurred on day 63 following the initial vaccine or placebo injection. Germline assignment: CDR1 MNHEY and CDR2 SVGEGT. V was pared by 0 bases and J by 3 bases, with 2 bases between. The CDR3 contains 12 residues. In the case of this clone: Its specificity is unknown.

Libraries were prepared by immunoSEQ multiplex PCR; TCRdb keeps only in-frame clonotypes and omits some of them. The table records about 350,000 clones, 70% to 90% of them present only once. The sequenced sample was peripheral blood, obtained in a trial of Ad26.COV2.S vaccine versus placebo. The chain employs TRBV6-2 or TRBV6-3 and TRBJ1-1, with D unclear. This receptor was obtained from a person between 18 and 59 years old who received the Ad26.COV2.S COVID-19 vaccine or a placebo. The CDR3 nucleotides are TGTGCCAGCAGTTACTCGGACACTGAAGCTTTCTTT. This codes for CASSYSDTEAFF.